This note documents a single T cell receptor beta chain sequence. Template material for amplifying TCR beta CDR3 regions consisted of RNA transcripts. First-round RT-PCR targeting the TCR CDR3 was performed with the HTBI primer set. TCRdb independently ran MiXCR on the multiplex PCR reads; one entry per CDR3 protein. The sample has 750,000 to 900,000 distinct CDR3 sequences, 35% to 45% seen once. Per the germline V gene, CDR1 is ENHRY and CDR2 is SYGVKD. Trimming cost V 11 bases and J 0 bases, with 28 bases left between them. The CDR3 covers 18 residues. The data are from a study of T cells in Graves' hyperthyroidism and ophthalmopathy. Study in general: The authors collected peripheral blood at initial diagnosis, before any treatment.

Clinical symptoms, serum thyroxine and TRAb, thyroid ultrasound and orbital computed tomography were used for the diagnoses. Cells are PBMCs isolated from about 10 ml of fresh blood. The sequencing sample was made of blood. The receptor comes from a man aged 18 to 35 with Graves' hyperthyroidism. This chain joins TRBV10-3 and TRBJ1-1; a weak D match, TRBD1 (5 bases). CDR3 coding DNA: TGTGCCGCTCGTCCTAGCGGGGGGGTTGGTGGGATGAACACTGAAGCTTTCTTT. Translating it yields CAARPSGGVGGMNTEAFF.